Listed below are T cell receptor beta chains from one sample, sequenced in a study of T-cell memory formation after mild COVID-19. From the 5' RACE reads, TCRdb called clonotypes with MiXCR, one entry per CDR3 protein. The sample shows 150,000 or so distinct CDR3 sequences, roughly 14% of them seen only once. The specimen sequenced was PBMCs or a T cell subset sorted from them (not recorded which). Receptor source: an adult woman who had mild COVID-19 (a few samples of this study predate the infection). Cell type and time point are not known. The CDR3 runs from the conserved cysteine through the conserved F or W. A D gene is named only where the DNA matches it firmly. Size values are once, few and many counts, or a class for expanded clones, and some rows have none.

>TRBJ2-5|TRBV5-1|.|.
TGCGCCAGCAGCTTGCAGGGAAAGGGAGAGACCCAGTACTTC
CASSLQGKGETQYF
>TRBJ2-3|TRBV14|TRBD2|.
TGTGCCAGCAGCCCGAAAACACCGGGACTAGCGGGAGCCCTCACAGATACGCAGTATTTT
CASSPKTPGLAGALTDTQYF
>TRBJ2-2|TRBV3-1|TRBD2|few
TGTGCCAGCAGCCAAGAAAAGATTAGCGGGAGGTTTGACACCGGGGAGCTGTTTTTT
CASSQEKISGRFDTGELFF
>TRBJ2-7|TRBV7-6|.|.
TGTGCCAGCAGCACCAGGGACGGCACCTACGAGCAGTACTTC
CASSTRDGTYEQYF
>TRBJ2-1|TRBV6-2/TRBV6-3|.|few
TGTGCCAGCAGGAGAGCGCAGAGCTCCTACAATGAGCAGTTCTTC
CASRRAQSSYNEQFF
>TRBJ2-3|TRBV7-6|TRBD1|few
TGTGCCAGCAGCTTAGCAGGGGGCGATGGCACAGATACGCAGTATTTT
CASSLAGGDGTDTQYF
>TRBJ2-7|TRBV20-1|TRBD1|few
TGCAGTGCTAGAGCGACAGGGGGCCCCAACGAGCAGTACTTC
CSARATGGPNEQYF
>TRBJ1-1|TRBV20-1|.|.
TGCAGTGCTAGTCGAGGGGGGTCAGGGACTGAAGCTTTCTTT
CSASRGGSGTEAFF
>TRBJ2-7|TRBV15|TRBD2|.
TGTGCCCCCGAGGGCGGGAGGGCCGACGAGCAGTACTTC
CAPEGGRADEQYF
>TRBJ2-3|TRBV6-5|.|.
TGTGCCAGCAGTCAAATGGACCGATACACAGATACGCAGTATTTT
CASSQMDRYTDTQYF
>TRBJ2-3|TRBV24-1|.|few
TGTGCCACCAGTGATCCGGGACCGGCAGATACGCAGTATTTT
CATSDPGPADTQYF
>TRBJ1-4|TRBV29-1|.|.
TGCAGCGTTGAGGAGAACTACCCAACTAATGAAAAACTGTTTTTT
CSVEENYPTNEKLFF
>TRBJ2-1|TRBV9|.|many
TGTGCCAGCAGCGTTGACCCCAGCGTTAACTACAATGAGCAGTTCTTC
CASSVDPSVNYNEQFF
>TRBJ2-3|TRBV6-2/TRBV6-3|.|once
TGTGCCAGCAGAGAGTCGATTTTTTCCACAGATACGCAGTATTTT
CASRESIFSTDTQYF
>TRBJ2-5|TRBV3-1|.|.
TGTGCCAGCAGTCATTCTGAGACCCAGTACTTC
CASSHSETQYF
>TRBJ2-3|TRBV7-9|TRBD2|many
TGTGCCAGCAGCCCAACCCGATTAGCGGGGGGGGAAAATACGCAGTATTTT
CASSPTRLAGGENTQYF
>TRBJ2-1|TRBV18|.|many
TGTGCCAGCTCACCACCGTCTCTCTCCTACAATGAGCAGTTCTTC
CASSPPSLSYNEQFF
>TRBJ2-7|TRBV7-6|TRBD2|few
TGTGCCAGTGTAGGACTAGCGGATAACTACGAGCAGTACTTC
CASVGLADNYEQYF
>TRBJ2-7|TRBV20-1|.|.
TGCAGTGCGAGACTAGGGTACGAGCAGTACTTC
CSARLGYEQYF
>TRBJ2-5|TRBV24-1|.|few
TGTGCCACCAGTGATTTTAGGGGTCAAGAGACCCAGTACTTC
CATSDFRGQETQYF
>TRBJ2-7|TRBV11-3|.|.
TGTGCCAGCAGCGGGGACGGAGCCTACGAGCAGTACTTC
CASSGDGAYEQYF
>TRBJ2-1|TRBV9|TRBD2|.
TGTGCCAGCAGCGTAGGGCTAGCGGGGCCCTCCAATAAGCAGTTCTTC
CASSVGLAGPSNKQFF
>TRBJ2-2|TRBV7-9|.|.
TGTGCCAGCAGCTTCCTCTTTAGAAACCTACGAGGGAAGTTGTTTTTT
CASSFLFRNLRGKLFF
>TRBJ2-1|TRBV29-1|.|.
TGCAGCGTTGCAGGGAGCCGAGGTTTTTCCTACAATGAGCAGTTCTTC
CSVAGSRGFSYNEQFF